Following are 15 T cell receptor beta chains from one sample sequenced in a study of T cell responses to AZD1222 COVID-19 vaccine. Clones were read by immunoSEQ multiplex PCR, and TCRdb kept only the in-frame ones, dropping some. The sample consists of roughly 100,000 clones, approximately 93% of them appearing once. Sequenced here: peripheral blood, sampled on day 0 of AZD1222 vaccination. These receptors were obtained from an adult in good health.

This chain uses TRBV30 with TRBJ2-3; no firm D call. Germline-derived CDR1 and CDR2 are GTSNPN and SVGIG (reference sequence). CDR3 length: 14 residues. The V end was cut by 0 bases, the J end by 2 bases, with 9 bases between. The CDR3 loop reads CAWSVGINTDTQYF. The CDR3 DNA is TGTGCCTGGAGTGTCGGAATAAACACAGATACGCAGTATTTT. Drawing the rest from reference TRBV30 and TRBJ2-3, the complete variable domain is SQTIHQWPATLVQPVGSPLSLECTVEGTSNPNLYWYRQAAGRGLQLLFYSVGIGQISSEVPQNLSASRPQDRQFILSSKKLLLSDSGFYLCAWSVGINTDTQYFGPGTRLTVL.

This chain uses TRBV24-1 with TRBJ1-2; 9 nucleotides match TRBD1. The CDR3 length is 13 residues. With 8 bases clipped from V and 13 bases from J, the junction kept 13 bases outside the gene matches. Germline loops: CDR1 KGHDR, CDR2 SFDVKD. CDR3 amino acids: CATIPGTGSGFTF. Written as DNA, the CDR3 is TGTGCCACCATCCCCGGGACAGGGTCCGGGTTCACCTTC.

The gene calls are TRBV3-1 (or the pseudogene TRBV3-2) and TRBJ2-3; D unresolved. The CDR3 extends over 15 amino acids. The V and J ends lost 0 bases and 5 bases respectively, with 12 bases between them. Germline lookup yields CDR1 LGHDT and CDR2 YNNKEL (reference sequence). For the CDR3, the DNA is TGTGCCAGCAGCCAAGATAGGTGGGCCGGAGATACGCAGTATTTT. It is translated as CASSQDRWAGDTQYF.

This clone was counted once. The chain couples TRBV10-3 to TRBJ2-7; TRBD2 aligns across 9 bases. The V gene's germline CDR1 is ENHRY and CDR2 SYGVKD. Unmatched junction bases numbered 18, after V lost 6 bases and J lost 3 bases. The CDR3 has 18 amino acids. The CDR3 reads CAISESGRSALGDYEQYF. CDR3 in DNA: TGTGCCATCAGCGAGAGCGGGAGGAGTGCGCTCGGGGACTACGAGCAGTACTTC.

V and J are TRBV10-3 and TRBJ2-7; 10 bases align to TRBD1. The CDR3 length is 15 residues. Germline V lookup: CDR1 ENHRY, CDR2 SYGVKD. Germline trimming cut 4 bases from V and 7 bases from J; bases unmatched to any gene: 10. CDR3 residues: CAISGGTGAWKEQYF. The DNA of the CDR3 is TGTGCCATCAGTGGCGGGACAGGGGCCTGGAAGGAGCAGTACTTC.

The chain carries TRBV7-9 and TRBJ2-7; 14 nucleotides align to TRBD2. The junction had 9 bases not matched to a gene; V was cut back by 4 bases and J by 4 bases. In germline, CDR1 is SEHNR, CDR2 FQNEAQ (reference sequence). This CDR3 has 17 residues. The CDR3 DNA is TGTGCCAGCAGCTCTCCGGGACTAGCGGGAGTTACTTACGAGCAGTACTTC. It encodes CASSSPGLAGVTYEQYF.

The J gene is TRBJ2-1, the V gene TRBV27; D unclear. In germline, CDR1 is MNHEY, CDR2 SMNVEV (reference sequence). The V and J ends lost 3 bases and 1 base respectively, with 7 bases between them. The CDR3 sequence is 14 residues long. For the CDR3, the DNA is TGTGCCAGCAGTTTTGCCTATTCCTACAATGAGCAGTTCTTC. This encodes CASSFAYSYNEQFF.

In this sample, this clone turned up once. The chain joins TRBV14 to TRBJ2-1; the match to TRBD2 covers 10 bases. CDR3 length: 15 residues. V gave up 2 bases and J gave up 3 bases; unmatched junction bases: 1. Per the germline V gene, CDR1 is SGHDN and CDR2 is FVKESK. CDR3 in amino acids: CASSQLAGGYNEQFF. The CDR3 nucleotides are TGTGCCAGCAGCCAATTAGCGGGAGGCTACAATGAGCAGTTCTTC.

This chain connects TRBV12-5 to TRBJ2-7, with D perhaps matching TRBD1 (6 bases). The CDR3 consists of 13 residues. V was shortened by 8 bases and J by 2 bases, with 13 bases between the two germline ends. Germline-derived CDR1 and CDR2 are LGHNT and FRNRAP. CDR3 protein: CASCRDTAYEQYF. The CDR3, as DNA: TGTGCTAGTTGCCGGGACACAGCCTACGAGCAGTACTTC.

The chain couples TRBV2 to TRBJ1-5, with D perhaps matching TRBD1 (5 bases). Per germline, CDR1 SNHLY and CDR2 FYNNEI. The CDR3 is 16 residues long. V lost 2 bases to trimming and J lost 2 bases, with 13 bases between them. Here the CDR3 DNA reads TGTGCCAGCAGTGAATATTTGGGGCTTGGCAATCAGCCCCAGCATTTT. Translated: CASSEYLGLGNQPQHF.

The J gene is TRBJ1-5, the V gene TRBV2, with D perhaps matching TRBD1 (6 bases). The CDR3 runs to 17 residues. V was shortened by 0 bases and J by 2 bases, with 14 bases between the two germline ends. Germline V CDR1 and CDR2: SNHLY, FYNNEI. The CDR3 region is CASSEALMGGGNQPQHF. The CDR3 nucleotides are TGTGCCAGCAGTGAAGCGCTTATGGGGGGCGGCAATCAGCCCCAGCATTTT.

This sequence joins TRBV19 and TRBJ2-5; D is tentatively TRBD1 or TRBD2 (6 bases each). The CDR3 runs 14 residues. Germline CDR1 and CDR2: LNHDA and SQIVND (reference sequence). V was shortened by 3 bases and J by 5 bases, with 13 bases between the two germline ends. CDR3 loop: CASSIGGIWETQYF. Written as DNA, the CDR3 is TGTGCCAGTAGTATCGGGGGCATCTGGGAGACCCAGTACTTC.

This chain's CDR3 is CASSFPSGRDHNEQFF. In nucleotides, the CDR3 is TGTGCCAGCAGTTTCCCAAGCGGGAGGGACCACAATGAGCAGTTCTTC. The rearrangement links TRBV27 to TRBJ2-1; 10 bases match TRBD2. Germline V gives CDR1 MNHEY, CDR2 SMNVEV (reference sequence). Losses at the gene ends were 3 bases for V and 5 bases for J; bases not matched to a gene: 7. The length of the CDR3 is 16 residues.

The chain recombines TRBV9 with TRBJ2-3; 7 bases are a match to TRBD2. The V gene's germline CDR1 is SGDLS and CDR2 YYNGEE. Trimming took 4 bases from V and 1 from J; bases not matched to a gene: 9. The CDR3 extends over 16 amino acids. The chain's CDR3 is CASSLRREQGTDTQYF. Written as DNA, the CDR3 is TGTGCCAGCAGCCTCAGGCGGGAGCAGGGCACAGATACGCAGTATTTT.

The CDR3 bases are TGTGCCAGTAGTACCCAACCGAAGGGAGGGGATGGCTACACCTTC. It is translated as CASSTQPKGGDGYTF. V gene TRBV19 combines with J gene TRBJ1-2, with D possibly matching TRBD1 (5 bases). This CDR3 region has 15 residues. Trimming shortened V by 4 bases and J by 6 bases, and 18 bases separated the two germline ends. Germline V gene data show CDR1 as LNHDA and CDR2 as SQIVND (reference sequence).